The 14 T cell receptor beta chains reported below all come from one sample, sequenced in a study of CD8+CD57+ T cells in acquired aplastic anemia. Template material for TCR beta VDJ and CDR3 profiling consisted of genomic DNA. TCRdb independently ran MiXCR on the reads; one entry per CDR3 protein. The data show a few hundred thousand distinct CDR3 sequences, with roughly 57% seen just once and approximately 30% held by the top ten. The specimen sequenced was sorted CD4+, CD8+, or CD8+CD57+ T cells (not recorded which) from PBMCs. The receptors shown here come from a human donor in good health.

This clonotype appeared once. At one end, the junction sequence differs from germline, possibly due to a read error. The J gene is TRBJ2-3, the V gene TRBV2, with D unclear. The CDR3 runs to 15 residues. The germline V gene encodes CDR1 SNHLY and CDR2 FYNNEI. CDR3 loop: CASSEIATSTDTQYF. The CDR3 DNA sequence: TGCGCCAGCAGTGAGATAGCAACTAGCACAGATACGCAGTATTTT.

This sequence joins TRBV7-2 and TRBJ2-3; D possibly uses TRBD1 or TRBD2 (7 bases each). There are 12 residues in the CDR3. Trimming pared 10 bases from V and 3 bases from J, leaving 11 bases between. Germline CDR1 SGHTA, CDR2 FQGNSA. This CDR3 is CAIQGGTDTQYF. CDR3 DNA sequence: TGTGCCATCCAGGGGGGGACAGATACGCAGTATTTT.

This clonotype came up many times. Sequence at one end of the junction differs from germline and may be a read error. The V and J genes are TRBV9 and TRBJ2-7; 8 bases line up with TRBD1. Germline lookup yields CDR1 SGDLS and CDR2 YYNGEE. The CDR3 covers 14 residues. CDR3 loop: CASSGTGISSEQYF. The CDR3 DNA follows: TGTGCCAGCAGCGGGACAGGGATCTCCTCCGAGCAGTACTTC. The whole variable domain, remainder taken from reference TRBV9 and TRBJ2-7, is DSGVTQTPKHLITATGQRVTLRCSPRSGDLSVYWYQQSLDQGLQFLIQYYNGEERAKGNILERFSAQQFPDLHSELNLSSLELGDSALYFCASSGTGISSEQYFGPGTRLTVT.

This clonotype was detected ten times or more. The chain is built from TRBV10-3 and TRBJ2-7; D gene ambiguous. From germline, CDR1 is ENHRY and CDR2 SYGVKD. Trimming left V 0 bases short and J 6 bases short, with 6 bases between. The CDR3 consists of 12 residues. The DNA of the CDR3 is TGTGCCATCAGTGAGTCGAATCTCGAGCAGTACTTC. Its protein is CAISESNLEQYF.

The chain recombines TRBV20-1 with TRBJ1-2, with 12 bases that match TRBD1. The V and J ends lost 3 bases and 9 bases, in that order; junction bases with no gene match: 5. Looked up from germline, CDR1 is DFQATT and CDR2 is SNEGSKA (reference sequence). This CDR3 comprises 13 residues. The CDR3, as DNA: TGCAGTGCTAGGGGACAGGGGGCGTTTAGCTACACCTTC. Translating gives CSARGQGAFSYTF.

This rearrangement joins TRBV9 to TRBJ2-7; 7 bases fit TRBD2. Germline CDR1 is SGDLS and CDR2 is YYNGEE. This CDR3 comprises 15 residues. V lost 0 bases and J lost 2; bases outside the gene matches: 5. The CDR3, as DNA: TGTGCCAGCAGCGTAGGAGGCGGGAGCCCCTACGAGCAGTACTTC. It is translated as CASSVGGGSPYEQYF.

The table lists this clonotype with a count of one. The chain uses TRBV29-1 and TRBJ1-1; D ambiguous. The CDR3 extends over 16 amino acids. CDR1 and CDR2 from the germline V gene are SQVTM and ANQGSEA. V was cut by 8 bases and J by 7 bases, with 29 bases left in between. CDR3 DNA: TGCAGCTCGATGATAGCTAAAGGAGGAAAGGAACGTGAAGCTTTCTTT. As protein: CSSMIAKGGKEREAFF.

The rearrangement links TRBV24-1 to TRBJ2-1; 8 bases align to TRBD1. The CDR3 length is 15 residues. Looked up from germline, CDR1 is KGHDR and CDR2 is SFDVKD. V dropped 7 bases and J dropped 0; count of bases not matched to a gene: 4. DNA of the CDR3: TGTGCCACCAGCGCCAGGGGGCGCTCCTACAATGAGCAGTTCTTC. Translation: CATSARGRSYNEQFF.

The chain recombines TRBV19 with TRBJ1-1; D may be TRBD1 (6 bases). V was shortened by 10 bases and J by 2 bases, with 14 bases between the two germline ends. Looked up from germline, CDR1 is LNHDA and CDR2 is SQIVND (reference sequence). This CDR3 comprises 13 residues. The CDR3 DNA is TGTGCCACCAACAGGGCGGTCAACACTGAAGCTTTCTTT. This translates into CATNRAVNTEAFF.

This clonotype was detected ten times or more. The chain has TRBV16 and TRBJ2-1, with TRBD1 matching over 9 bases. CDR3 size: 17 residues. From germline, CDR1 is KGHSY and CDR2 FQNENV. With V trimmed by 2 bases and J by 5 bases, 10 bases remained unmatched. The CDR3 nucleotides are TGTGCCAGCAGCCAAGCCGAGTGGGACAGGGTTCACAATGAGCAGTTCTTC. Encoded protein: CASSQAEWDRVHNEQFF.

This chain connects TRBV7-2 to TRBJ2-5; 13 positions match TRBD2. V lost 5 bases, J lost 1 base, and 7 bases stayed unmatched. From germline, CDR1 is SGHTA and CDR2 FQGNSA. CDR3 length: 17 amino acids. DNA for the CDR3: TGTGCCAGCAGCGGCACTAGCGGGGGGGAGGTCCAAGAGACCCAGTACTTC. Residues: CASSGTSGGEVQETQYF.

This clonotype was counted ten times or more. The chain combines TRBV12-3 or TRBV12-4 with TRBJ1-1, with 7 nucleotides matching TRBD1. The CDR3 totals 14 residues. V was pared by 6 bases and J by 1 base, with 5 bases of the junction left unmatched. The CDR3 protein is CASSPGQSNTEAFF. CDR3 DNA sequence: TGTGCCAGCAGCCCGGGACAGTCGAACACTGAAGCTTTCTTT.

The chain employs TRBV9 and TRBJ1-1; no definite D call. The CDR3 contains 16 residues. CDR1 is SGDLS and CDR2 is YYNGEE in the germline V gene. V was pared by 0 bases and J by 4 bases, with 16 bases between. The CDR3 bases are TGTGCCAGCAGCGTAGGGACGGAGGGAAGAGGCACTGAAGCTTTCTTT. Amino acids: CASSVGTEGRGTEAFF.

In its sample, this clonotype was seen a few times. The genes are TRBV24-1 and TRBJ1-6; 7 bases are a match to TRBD1. In germline, CDR1 is KGHDR, CDR2 SFDVKD. The J segment lost 4 bases and the V segment lost 9 bases, leaving 5 bases of the junction unmatched. This CDR3 spans 14 amino acids. The CDR3 here is CATYEGQYNSPLHF. The CDR3 nucleotides read TGTGCCACCTACGAGGGACAGTATAATTCACCCCTCCACTTT.